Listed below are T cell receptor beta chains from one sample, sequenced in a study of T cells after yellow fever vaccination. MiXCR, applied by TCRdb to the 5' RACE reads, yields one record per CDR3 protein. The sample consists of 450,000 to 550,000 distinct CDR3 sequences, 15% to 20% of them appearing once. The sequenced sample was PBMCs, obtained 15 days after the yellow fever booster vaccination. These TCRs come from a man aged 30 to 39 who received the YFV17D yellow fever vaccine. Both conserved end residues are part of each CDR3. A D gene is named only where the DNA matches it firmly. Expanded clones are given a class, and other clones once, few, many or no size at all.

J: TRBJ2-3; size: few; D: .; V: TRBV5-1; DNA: TGCGCCAGCAGGCCACTAGTGATGGACACAGATACGCAGTATTTT; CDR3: CASRPLVMDTDTQYF
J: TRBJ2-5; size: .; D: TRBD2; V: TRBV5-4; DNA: TGTGCCAGCAGCTTGGTGGCGGGGGTAGAGACCCAGTACTTC; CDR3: CASSLVAGVETQYF
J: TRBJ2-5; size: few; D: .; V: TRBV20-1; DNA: TGCAGTGCTAGAGACTGGGTCATCCAAGAGACCCAGTACTTC; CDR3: CSARDWVIQETQYF
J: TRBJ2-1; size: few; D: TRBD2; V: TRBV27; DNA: TGTGCCAGCAGTTTATCGGGCCTCCTAGCGGCCTACAATGAGCAGTTCTTC; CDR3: CASSLSGLLAAYNEQFF
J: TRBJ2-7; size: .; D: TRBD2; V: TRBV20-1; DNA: TGCAGTGTCATAGCGGGAGACCGCTACGAGCAGTACTTC; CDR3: CSVIAGDRYEQYF
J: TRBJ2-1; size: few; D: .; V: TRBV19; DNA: TGTGCCAGTAGTATCCTCGACAGCTACAATGAGCAGTTCTTC; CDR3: CASSILDSYNEQFF
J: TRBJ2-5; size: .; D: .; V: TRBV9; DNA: TGTGCCAGCAGCGACGGGCCTAGCCAAGAGACCCAGTACTTC; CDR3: CASSDGPSQETQYF
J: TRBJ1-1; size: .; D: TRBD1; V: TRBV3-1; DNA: TGTGCCAGCAGCCTCGTTCAGGGGGGCACTGAAGCTTTCTTT; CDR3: CASSLVQGGTEAFF
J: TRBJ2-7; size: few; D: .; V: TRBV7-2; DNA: TGTGCCAGCAGCTCCCCGGAGTACCCCGGTTTTTACGAGCAGTACTTC; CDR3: CASSSPEYPGFYEQYF
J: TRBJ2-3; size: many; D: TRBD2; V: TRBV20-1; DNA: TGCAGTGCTCGACTAGCGGGAGAAGGAGATACGCAGTATTTT; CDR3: CSARLAGEGDTQYF
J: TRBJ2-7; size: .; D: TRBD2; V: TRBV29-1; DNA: TGCAGCGTTGCGTTGACTAGCGGGCCCTACGAGCAGTACTTC; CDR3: CSVALTSGPYEQYF
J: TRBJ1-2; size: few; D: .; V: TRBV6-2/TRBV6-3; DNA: TGTGCCAGCACTAAGACGCCTTGGGACTATGGCTACACCTTC; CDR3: CASTKTPWDYGYTF
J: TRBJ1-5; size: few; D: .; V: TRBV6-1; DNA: TGTGCCAGCAGTGATCTTGGACGGGGCGGCAATCAGCCCCAGCATTTT; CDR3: CASSDLGRGGNQPQHF
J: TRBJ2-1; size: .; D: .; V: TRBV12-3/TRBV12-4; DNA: TGTGCCAGCAGTTTTGTTGTCAACCATCGGTTCTTC; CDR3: CASSFVVNHRFF
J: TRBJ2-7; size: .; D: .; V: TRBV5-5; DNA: TGTGCCAGCAGCGATAAATTAGGGGGCTACGAGCAGTACTTC; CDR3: CASSDKLGGYEQYF
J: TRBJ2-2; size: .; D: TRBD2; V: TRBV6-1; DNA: TGTGCCAGCGGAATTAGCGGGACCAACACCGGGGAGCTGTTTTTT; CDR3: CASGISGTNTGELFF
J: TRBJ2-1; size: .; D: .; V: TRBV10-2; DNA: TGCGCCAGTGTGGAGGGGGTGCGGGACCCTAACAATGAGCAGTTCTTC; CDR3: CASVEGVRDPNNEQFF
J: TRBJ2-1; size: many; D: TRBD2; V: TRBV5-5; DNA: TGTGCCAGCAGCTCGGGACTAGCGGAGTACAATGAGCAGTTCTTC; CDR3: CASSSGLAEYNEQFF
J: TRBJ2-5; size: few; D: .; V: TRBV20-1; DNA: TGCAGTGCTATACCCGCGACGGCCGCTCATAAAGAGACCCAGTACTTC; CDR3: CSAIPATAAHKETQYF
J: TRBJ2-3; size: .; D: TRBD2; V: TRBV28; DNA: TGTGCCAGCGGGTCTACAGCGGGGCGGGGCCCAGATACGCAGTATTTT; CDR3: CASGSTAGRGPDTQYF
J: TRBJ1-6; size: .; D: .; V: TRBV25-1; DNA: TGTGCCAGCAGTGTAACAGGCTCCTATAATTCACCCCTCCACTTT; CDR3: CASSVTGSYNSPLHF
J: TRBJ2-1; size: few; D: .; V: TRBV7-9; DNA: TGTGCCAGCAGCTGGGGGGGCGATGAGCAGTTCTTC; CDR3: CASSWGGDEQFF
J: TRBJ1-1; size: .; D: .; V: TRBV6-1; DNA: TGTGCCAGCACCCACGTAGCGGCTGAAGCTTTCTTT; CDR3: CASTHVAAEAFF
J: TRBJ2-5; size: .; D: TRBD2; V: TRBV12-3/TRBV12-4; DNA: TGTGCCAGCAGTTTAAGCGGGAGGGGCCCGCAGGGTGAGACCCAGTACTTC; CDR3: CASSLSGRGPQGETQYF
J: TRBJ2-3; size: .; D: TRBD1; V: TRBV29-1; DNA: TGCAGCGTTGGGACAGGCCTCACAGATACGCAGTATTTT; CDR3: CSVGTGLTDTQYF
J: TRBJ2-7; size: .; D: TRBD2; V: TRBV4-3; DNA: TGCGCCAGCAGCCAAGCCAGCGGGAGGTACTACGAGCAGTACTTC; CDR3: CASSQASGRYYEQYF
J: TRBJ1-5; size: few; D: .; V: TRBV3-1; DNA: TGTGCCAGCAGCAACACAGGTCAGCCCCAGCATTTT; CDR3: CASSNTGQPQHF
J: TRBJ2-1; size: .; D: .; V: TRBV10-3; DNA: TGTGCCATCAGCCCGGGACGGAACAATGAGCAGTTCTTC; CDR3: CAISPGRNNEQFF
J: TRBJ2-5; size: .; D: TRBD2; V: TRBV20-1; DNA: TGCAGTGCTAGGCTAGCGGGAGAGACGGAGACCCAGTACTTC; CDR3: CSARLAGETETQYF
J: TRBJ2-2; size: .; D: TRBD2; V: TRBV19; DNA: TGTGCCAGCCCGGGCGGGAGTAGCTTTACCGGAGGGGAGCTGTTTTTT; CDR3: CASPGGSSFTGGELFF
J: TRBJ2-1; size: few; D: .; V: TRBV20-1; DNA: TGCAGTGGCATGCGACAGGCTGACCAGTTCTTC; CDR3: CSGMRQADQFF
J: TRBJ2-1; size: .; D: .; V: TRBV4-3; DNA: TGCGCCAGCAGCCAAGATAAAAACCAGGCCCCCCTCTTC; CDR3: CASSQDKNQAPLF
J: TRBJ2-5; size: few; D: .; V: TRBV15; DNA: TGTGCCACCAGCAGAGGGCAGGGTGTAGAGACCCAGTACTTC; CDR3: CATSRGQGVETQYF
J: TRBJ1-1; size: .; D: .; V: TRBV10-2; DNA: TGCGCCAGCAGTGATTCCACTGAAGCTTTCTTT; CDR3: CASSDSTEAFF
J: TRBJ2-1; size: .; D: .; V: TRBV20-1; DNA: TGCTGTGCTAGAGGAGAGAATGAGCAGTTCTTC; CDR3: CCARGENEQFF
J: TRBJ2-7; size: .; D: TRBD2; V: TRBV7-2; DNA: TGTGCCAGCAGCTTAGCCGACGGGAGGGAAGGGCAGTACTTC; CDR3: CASSLADGREGQYF
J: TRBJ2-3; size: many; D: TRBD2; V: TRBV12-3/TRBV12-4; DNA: TGTGCCAGCAGATCAGCGGGAGTGATAGATACGCAGTATTTT; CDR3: CASRSAGVIDTQYF
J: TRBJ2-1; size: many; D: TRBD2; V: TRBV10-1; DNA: TGCGCCAGCAGTGATGGCGCGGGAGGTTCCTACAATGAGCAGTTCTTC; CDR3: CASSDGAGGSYNEQFF
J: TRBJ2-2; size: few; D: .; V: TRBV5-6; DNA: TGTGCCAGCGCCTTCTCCGAGAACACCGGGGAGCTGTTTTTT; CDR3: CASAFSENTGELFF
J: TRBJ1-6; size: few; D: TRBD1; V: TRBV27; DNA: TGTGCCAGCAGTCGGACAGGGGGCGGTTCACCCCTCCACTTT; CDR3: CASSRTGGGSPLHF
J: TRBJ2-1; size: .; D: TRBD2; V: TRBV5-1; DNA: TGCGCCAGCGGGCGGGAGGGCGCCTACAATGAGCAGTTCTTC; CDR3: CASGREGAYNEQFF
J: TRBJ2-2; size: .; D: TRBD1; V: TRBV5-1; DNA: TGCGCCAGCAGCTTCACAGGGGCTAACACCGGGGAGCTGTTTTTT; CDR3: CASSFTGANTGELFF
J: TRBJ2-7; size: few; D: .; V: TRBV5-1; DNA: TGCGCCAGCAGCTACCCCCTGGACAGCCACGAGCAGTACTTC; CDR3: CASSYPLDSHEQYF
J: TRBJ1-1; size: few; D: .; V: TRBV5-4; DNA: TGTGCCAGCAGCTTCTCGGGAGCGAACACTGAAGCTTTCTTT; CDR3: CASSFSGANTEAFF
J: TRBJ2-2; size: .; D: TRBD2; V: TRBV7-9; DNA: TGTGCCAGCAGCCAGACTAGCGGTCGGGGCACCGGGGAGCTGTTTTTT; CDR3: CASSQTSGRGTGELFF
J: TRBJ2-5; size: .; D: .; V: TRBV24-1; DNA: TGTGCCACCAGTGTTGCGGGTAGTGGGGAGACCCAGTACTTC; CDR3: CATSVAGSGETQYF
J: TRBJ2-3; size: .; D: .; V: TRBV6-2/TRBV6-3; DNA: TGTGCCAGCAGTTATCGAGGATCACGAGATACGCAGTATTTT; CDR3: CASSYRGSRDTQYF
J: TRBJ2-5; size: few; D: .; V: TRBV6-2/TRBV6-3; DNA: TGTGCCAGCAGTTACTCGAGTTTGGTACAGGGCTTTCGGAACGAAGAGACCCAGTACTTC; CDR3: CASSYSSLVQGFRNEETQYF
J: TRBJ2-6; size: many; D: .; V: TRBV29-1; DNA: TGCAGCGTTGTTCAGGGGACCTCTGGGGCCAACGTCCTGACTTTC; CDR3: CSVVQGTSGANVLTF
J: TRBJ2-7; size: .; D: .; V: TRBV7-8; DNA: TGTGCCAGCAGCCAGGGGGGATCCACCTACGAGCAGTACTTC; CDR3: CASSQGGSTYEQYF
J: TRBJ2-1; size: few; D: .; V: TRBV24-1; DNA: TGTGCCACCAGTAACCTCGCGGGAAGCTCCTACAATGAGCAGTTCTTC; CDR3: CATSNLAGSSYNEQFF
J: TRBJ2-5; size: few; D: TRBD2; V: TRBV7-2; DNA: TGTGCCAGCAGTTTAGCGGGAGGGGGAGGGACCCAGTACTTC; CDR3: CASSLAGGGGTQYF
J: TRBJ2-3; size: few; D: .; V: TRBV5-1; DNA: TGCGCCAGCAGCTTGGATTTTAGCTTCGCCGCCGATACGCAGTATTTT; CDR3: CASSLDFSFAADTQYF